This entry features one TCR beta chain sequence. Its target is unknown. This CDR3 is 17 amino acids long. With 0 bases clipped from V and 4 bases from J, the junction kept 8 bases outside the gene matches. Germline values: CDR1 SGHTA, CDR2 FQGNSA. Generated by immunoSEQ multiplex PCR, the TCRdb table keeps only in-frame clones and is missing some. Of over 20,000 clones in the sample, roughly 74% were seen once. Viral peptide pool expansion of antigen-specific CD4+ T cells preceded sequencing in the ViraFEST assay. CD4+ T cells were isolated after around 10 days of culture. The infection with SARS-CoV-2 (confirmed by PCR) occurred in this person between March and December 2020. The source of the sample is a study of vaccination effects on CD4 cells after COVID-19.

The chain joins TRBV7-2 to TRBJ1-5, with 8 bases that match TRBD1. Material: CD4+ T cells from PBMCs cultured with a peptide pool, obtained before COVID-19 vaccination. The receptor comes from a human donor who had a prior SARS-CoV-2 infection. CDR3 nucleotides: TGTGCCAGCAGCTTAGCCTCTGGACAGGGACTAAATCAGCCCCAGCATTTT. The encoded protein is CASSLASGQGLNQPQHF.